These T cell receptor beta chains were read from a single sample in a study of blood T cell repertoires in COVID-19. TCRdb's copy holds only in-frame clones and misses some; the assay was immunoSEQ multiplex PCR. The repertoire holds roughly 220,000 clones, with more than 75% as singletons. The material sequenced was peripheral blood. Receptors were obtained from a man at least 80 years old with acute or convalescent COVID-19. Each CDR3 is given with its conserved first and last residue. A D gene is named only where the DNA matches it firmly. Clone size, where shown, is once, few, many, or a class for clones that have expanded.

>TRBD2|TRBV19|TRBJ2-1|NA|15
TGTGCCAGTAGTGACCTAGCGGGAGCATATAATGAGCAGTTCTTC
CASSDLAGAYNEQFF
>NA|TRBV19|TRBJ1-1|NA|16
TGTGCCAGTACCACGGGGGGCAGGGCAATGAACACTGAAGCTTTCTTT
CASTTGGRAMNTEAFF
>TRBD1|TRBV28|TRBJ1-5|NA|14
TGTGCCAGCAGACTAGGGACAGTCATACAGCCCCAGCATTTT
CASRLGTVIQPQHF
>TRBD1|TRBV7-9|TRBJ1-4|NA|15
TGTGCCAGCAGTCCCGGACAGGTTTTTAATGAAAAACTGTTTTTT
CASSPGQVFNEKLFF
>NA|TRBV7-2|TRBJ2-1|NA|14
TGTGCCAGCAGCTTAGCGGCTAGCTACAATGAGCAGTTCTTC
CASSLAASYNEQFF
>TRBD1|TRBV10-3|TRBJ1-5|NA|15
TGTGCCATCAGTGCGACAGGGGGTCCCAATCAGCCCCAGCATTTT
CAISATGGPNQPQHF
>TRBD2|TRBV7-6|TRBJ2-2|NA|18
TGTGCCAGCAGCTTAGCGGGAATAGCCGGCGGGGGAACCGGGGAGCTGTTTTTT
CASSLAGIAGGGTGELFF
>NA|TRBV7-3|TRBJ2-3|NA|13
TGTGCCAGCAGCCCGTACTCCACAGATACGCAGTATTTT
CASSPYSTDTQYF
>NA|TRBV25-1|TRBJ2-3|NA|16
TGTGCCAGCAGTGAAGGGGGGACTTTAACCACAGATACGCAGTATTTT
CASSEGGTLTTDTQYF
>TRBD1|TRBV27|TRBJ1-1|NA|12
TGTGCCAGCGGGGACAGGGGCCCTGAAGCTTTCTTT
CASGDRGPEAFF
>NA|TRBV10-3|TRBJ2-3|NA|12
TGTGCCATCAGTCCCCCCGGAGATACGCAGTATTTT
CAISPPGDTQYF
>TRBD1|TRBV2|TRBJ1-1|NA|12
TGTGCCAGACTAGGGACAGGGACTGAAGCTTTCTTT
CARLGTGTEAFF
>TRBD2|TRBV7-3|TRBJ2-3|NA|16
TGTGCCAGCAGCCCGGGACTAGCGGGAGTGGGAGATACGCAGTATTTT
CASSPGLAGVGDTQYF
>TRBD2|TRBV4-1|TRBJ2-1|NA|18
TGCGCCAGCAGCCAAGAGTCGGGGTGGGTAGCGGGACTCAATGAGCAGTTCTTC
CASSQESGWVAGLNEQFF
>TRBD2|TRBV5-1|TRBJ2-3|NA|18
TGCGCCAGCAGCTTGGCCCTGACTAGCGGGAGGAACGTAGATACGCAGTATTTT
CASSLALTSGRNVDTQYF
>NA|TRBV4-2|TRBJ1-1|NA|14
TGTGCCAGCAGCCTCCAGGGGTTCGGAACTGAAGCTTTCTTT
CASSLQGFGTEAFF
>TRBD1|TRBV5-6|TRBJ1-1|NA|14
TGTGCCAGCAGAAATGGTGGGACAGGGATTGAAGCTTTCTTT
CASRNGGTGIEAFF
>NA|TRBV6-5|TRBJ1-1|NA|15
TGTGCCAGCAGTTACTCGTTTACAGGGACCACTGAAGCTTTCTTT
CASSYSFTGTTEAFF
>NA|TRBV5-1|TRBJ2-5|NA|14
TGCGCCAGCAGTACCACAGGGACCCAAGAGACCCAGTACTTC
CASSTTGTQETQYF
>TRBD1|TRBV6-5|TRBJ2-7|NA|12
TGTGCCAGCAGCCGGACAGGCTACGAGCAGTACTTC
CASSRTGYEQYF
>TRBD2|TRBV7-3|TRBJ2-3|NA|15
TGTGCCAGCAGCCCCCTTGGACTAGCGGAAGATACGCAGTATTTT
CASSPLGLAEDTQYF
>NA|TRBV7-2|TRBJ1-1|NA|16
TGTGCCAGCAGCTTAGAACTCGGACAGATTTTCCCTGAAGCTTTCTTT
CASSLELGQIFPEAFF
>NA|TRBV19|TRBJ2-7|NA|14
TGTGCCAGTAGCCTCCGTTGGGCAGGCTACGAGCAGTACTTC
CASSLRWAGYEQYF
>NA|TRBV28|TRBJ1-4|NA|16
TGTGCCAGCAGTTTATCGGCGGGGGGCGCATATGAAAAACTGTTTTTT
CASSLSAGGAYEKLFF
>TRBD1|TRBV5-1|TRBJ2-5|NA|16
TGCGCCAGCAGCAAGTGGACAGGGGTCGGCAAAGAGACCCAGTACTTC
CASSKWTGVGKETQYF
>TRBD1|TRBV6-5|TRBJ1-6|NA|13
TGTGCCAGCGCACAGGGGGCCGGTTCACCCCTCCACTTT
CASAQGAGSPLHF
>NA|TRBV18|TRBJ2-3|NA|17
TGTGCCAGCTCACCGCCGACAGGCCAGCCTAGCACAGATACGCAGTATTTT
CASSPPTGQPSTDTQYF
>NA|TRBV9|TRBJ1-5|NA|14
TGTGCCAGCAGCGTAGACAGGGATAATCAGCCCCAGCATTTT
CASSVDRDNQPQHF
>TRBD2|TRBV27|TRBJ2-7|NA|14
TGTGCCAGCGCGTTGGGTAGCGGGGGCTACGAGCAGTACTTC
CASALGSGGYEQYF
>TRBD1|TRBV4-3|TRBJ2-1|NA|15
TGCGCCAGCAGCCCGGGACAGGGGACGGGGAATGAGCAGTTCTTC
CASSPGQGTGNEQFF
>TRBD1|TRBV9|TRBJ1-2|NA|15
TGTGCCAGCAGCGCAGACAGGGCTGGGGACTATGGCTACACCTTC
CASSADRAGDYGYTF
>NA|TRBV27|TRBJ1-2|NA|14
TGTGCCAGCAGTTTATCGGGCAGGGGCTATGGCTACACCTTC
CASSLSGRGYGYTF
>NA|TRBV15|TRBJ1-4|NA|15
TGTGCCACCAGGGGGCCGGGAGCAACTAATGAAAAACTGTTTTTT
CATRGPGATNEKLFF
>NA|TRBV28|TRBJ1-5|NA|15
TGTGCCAGCTCACAGGGCACCGGGAGCAATCAGCCCCAGCATTTT
CASSQGTGSNQPQHF
>NA|TRBV5-1|TRBJ2-1|NA|13
TGCGCCAGCAGCCCGGGGGATTACAATGAGCAGTTCTTC
CASSPGDYNEQFF
>TRBD1|TRBV18|TRBJ1-2|NA|17
TGTGCCAGCTCACCGGGACAGGGGGCCACACGCAGCTATGGCTACACCTTC
CASSPGQGATRSYGYTF
>NA|TRBV18|TRBJ2-1|NA|15
TGTGCCACCCTCCCCCGGCAGGGGAGCCACAATGAGCAGTTCTTC
CATLPRQGSHNEQFF
>NA|TRBV7-3|TRBJ2-5|NA|15
TGTGCCAGCAGCCCCTATCACTTAGTCCAAGAGACCCAGTACTTC
CASSPYHLVQETQYF
>NA|TRBV5-5|TRBJ2-1|NA|15
TGTGCCAGCAGCTGGGCCCAGGGGTCCTACAATGAGCAGTTCTTC
CASSWAQGSYNEQFF
>NA|TRBV7-9|TRBJ2-1|once|12
TGTGCCAGCAGCTTAGTAGTCAATGAGCAGTTCTTC
CASSLVVNEQFF
>NA|TRBV7-2|TRBJ1-5|NA|15
TGTGCCAGCAGCTTATTTCAGGGTTTGGTCGTGCCCCAGCATTTT
CASSLFQGLVVPQHF
>NA|TRBV3-1/TRBV3-2|TRBJ2-1|NA|17
TGTGCCAGCAGCCAAGCCAGAGGCCTGTCCTCCTACAATGAGCAGTTCTTC
CASSQARGLSSYNEQFF
>TRBD2|TRBV4-1|TRBJ2-7|NA|16
TGCGCCAGCAGCCCCCCCCCGGGGGGGTCTCCCTACGAGCAGTACTTC
CASSPPPGGSPYEQYF
>TRBD2|TRBV14|TRBJ2-2|NA|16
TGTGCCAGCAGCCAAGTGGCGGGAGCGCACACCGGGGAGCTGTTTTTT
CASSQVAGAHTGELFF
>NA|TRBV7-8|TRBJ1-1|NA|14
TGTGCCAGCAGCCCGTTAGGGGCGAACACTGAAGCTTTCTTT
CASSPLGANTEAFF
>NA|TRBV3-1/TRBV3-2|TRBJ2-1|NA|12
TGTGCCAGCAGCCGTCTCTACAATGAGCAGTTCTTC
CASSRLYNEQFF
>TRBD1|TRBV29-1|TRBJ1-2|NA|14
TGCAGCGTGGGGGAAGGACAGGGGCGAGGTGGCTACACCTTC
CSVGEGQGRGGYTF
>NA|TRBV20-1|TRBJ1-2|NA|11
TGCAGTGTCCGGGGGAACTATGGCTACACCTTC
CSVRGNYGYTF
>TRBD1|TRBV19|TRBJ2-3|NA|15
TGTGCCAGTAGTATTGGGACAGGGGGCCCAGATACGCAGTATTTT
CASSIGTGGPDTQYF
>NA|TRBV24-1|TRBJ2-3|NA|16
TGTGCCACCAGTGATTTAGGCGGGACCTACACAGATACGCAGTATTTT
CATSDLGGTYTDTQYF